This T cell receptor (beta chain) appears in the sequencing data of a study of blood T cell repertoires in COVID-19. Study as a whole: Both acute and convalescent COVID-19 samples were obtained from the United States, Italy and Spain. PBMCs, B-cell-depleted T cells, or T cells were the source of the cDNA or gDNA that made up the material.

Original processing notes: Amplification from reference gene primers served as the basis for estimated nucleated cell counts. Method: immunoSEQ multiplex PCR; TCRdb's copy keeps in-frame clones and lacks some. That table gives V, J and clone size, and the DNA gave D and trimming. The table has about 200,000 clones, approximately 86% seen once. Germline V gene sequence: CDR1 SGHNT, CDR2 YYREEE (reference sequence). The length of the CDR3 is 14 residues. Unmatched junction bases numbered 5, after V lost 4 bases and J lost 4 bases. The sequencing sample was made of peripheral blood. This sequence was found in a man aged 55 to 70 with acute or convalescent COVID-19. The rearrangement links TRBV5-4 to TRBJ2-1; 7 bases fit TRBD1. CDR3 in DNA: TGTGCCAGCAGCAACCGGGACAGTTACAATGAGCAGTTCTTC. It translates to CASSNRDSYNEQFF.